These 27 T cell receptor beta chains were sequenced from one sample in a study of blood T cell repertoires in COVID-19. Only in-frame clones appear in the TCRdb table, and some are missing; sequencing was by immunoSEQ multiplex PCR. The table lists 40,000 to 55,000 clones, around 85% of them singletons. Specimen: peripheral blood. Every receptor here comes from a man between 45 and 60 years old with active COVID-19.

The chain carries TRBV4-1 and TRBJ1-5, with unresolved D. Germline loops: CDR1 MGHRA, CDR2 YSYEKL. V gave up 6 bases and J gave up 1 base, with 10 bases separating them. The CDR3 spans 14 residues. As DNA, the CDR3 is TGCGCCAGCAGTCACGCGGTGAGCAATCAGCCCCAGCATTTT. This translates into CASSHAVSNQPQHF.

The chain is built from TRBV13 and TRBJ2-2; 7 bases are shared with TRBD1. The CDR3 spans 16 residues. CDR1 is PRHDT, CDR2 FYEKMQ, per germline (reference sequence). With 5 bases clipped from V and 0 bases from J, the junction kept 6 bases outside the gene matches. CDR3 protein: CASSNTGTANTGELFF. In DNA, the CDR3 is TGTGCCAGCAGCAACACCGGGACAGCGAACACCGGGGAGCTGTTTTTT.

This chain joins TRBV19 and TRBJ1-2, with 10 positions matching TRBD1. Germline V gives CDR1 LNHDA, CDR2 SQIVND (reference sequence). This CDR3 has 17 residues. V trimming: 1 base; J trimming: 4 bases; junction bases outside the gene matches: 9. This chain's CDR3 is CASSIGGTGAFGYGYTF. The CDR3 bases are TGTGCCAGTAGTATAGGCGGGACAGGGGCTTTCGGCTATGGCTACACCTTC.

CDR3 coding DNA: TGTGCCAGCAGTTCTAGGGGGTTGGGAGAGACCCAGTACTTC. This gives the protein CASSSRGLGETQYF. The chain carries TRBV27 and TRBJ2-5, with D possibly being TRBD1 (6 bases). Trimming pared 4 bases from V and 4 bases from J, leaving 13 bases between. This CDR3 has 14 residues. Germline CDR1 reads MNHEY; CDR2 reads SMNVEV (reference sequence).

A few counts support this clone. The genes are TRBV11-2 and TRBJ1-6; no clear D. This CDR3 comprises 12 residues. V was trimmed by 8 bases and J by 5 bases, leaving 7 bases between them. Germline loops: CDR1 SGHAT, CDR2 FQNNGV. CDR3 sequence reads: CASGSNNSPLHF. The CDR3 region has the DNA TGTGCCAGCGGTTCTAATAATTCACCCCTCCACTTT.

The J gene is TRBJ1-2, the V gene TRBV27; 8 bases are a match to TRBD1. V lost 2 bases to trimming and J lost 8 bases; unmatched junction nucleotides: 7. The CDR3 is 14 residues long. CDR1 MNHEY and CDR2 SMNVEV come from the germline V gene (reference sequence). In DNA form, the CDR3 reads TGTGCCAGCAGTTTAAGACAGGGGAGTTGGGGCTACACCTTC. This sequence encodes CASSLRQGSWGYTF.

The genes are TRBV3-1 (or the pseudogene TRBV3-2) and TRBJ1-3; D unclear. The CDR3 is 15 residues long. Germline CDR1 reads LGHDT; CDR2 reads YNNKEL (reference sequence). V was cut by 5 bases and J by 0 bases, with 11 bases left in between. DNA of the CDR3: TGTGCCAGCAGCTTAACGGGGAGCTCTGGAAACACCATATATTTT. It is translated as CASSLTGSSGNTIYF.

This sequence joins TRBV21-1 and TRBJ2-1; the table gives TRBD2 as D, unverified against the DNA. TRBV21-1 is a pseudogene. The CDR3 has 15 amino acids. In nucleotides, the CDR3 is TGTGCCAGCAGCAAGAAGGGGAGGCCCTACAATGAGCAGTTCTTC. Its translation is CASSKKGRPYNEQFF.

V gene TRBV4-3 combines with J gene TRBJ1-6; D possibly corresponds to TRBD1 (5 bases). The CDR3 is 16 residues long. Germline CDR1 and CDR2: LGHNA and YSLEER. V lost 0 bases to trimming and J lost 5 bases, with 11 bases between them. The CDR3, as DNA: TGCGCCAGCAGCCAAGAAGTGCAGGGAAATAATTCACCCCTCCACTTT. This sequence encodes CASSQEVQGNNSPLHF.

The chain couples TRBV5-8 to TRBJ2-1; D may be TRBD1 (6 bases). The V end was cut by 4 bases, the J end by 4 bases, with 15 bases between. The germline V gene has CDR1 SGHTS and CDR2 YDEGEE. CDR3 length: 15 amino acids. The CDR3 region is CASSTGTTTYNEQFF. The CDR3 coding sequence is TGTGCCAGCAGCACCGGGACAACAACTTACAATGAGCAGTTCTTC.

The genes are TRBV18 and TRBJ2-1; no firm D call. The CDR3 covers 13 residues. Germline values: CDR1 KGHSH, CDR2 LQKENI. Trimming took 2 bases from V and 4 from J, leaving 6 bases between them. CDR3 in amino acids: CASSPELYNEQFF. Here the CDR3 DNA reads TGTGCCAGCTCACCAGAGCTTTACAATGAGCAGTTCTTC. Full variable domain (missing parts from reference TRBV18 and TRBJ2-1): NAGVMQNPRHLVRRRGQEARLRCSPMKGHSHVYWYRQLPEEGLKFMVYLQKENIIDESGMPKERFSAEFPKEGPSILRIQQVVRGDSAAYFCASSPELYNEQFFGPGTRLTVL.

CDR3 sequence (DNA): TGTGCCAGCAGCCCCGACATCTCTGGAAACACCATATATTTT. This codes for CASSPDISGNTIYF. The J gene is TRBJ1-3, the V gene TRBV7-9; no reliable D call. The CDR3 has 14 residues. Germline V CDR1 and CDR2: SEHNR, FQNEAQ (reference sequence). V was clipped by 5 bases and J by 0 bases, with 8 bases between them.

The DNA of the CDR3 is TGTGCCACCAGTGTGGGACAGGGACAGCCCCAGCATTTT. Translating it yields CATSVGQGQPQHF. This rearrangement joins TRBV24-1 to TRBJ1-5, with 9 positions matching TRBD1. The CDR3 spans 13 residues. Germline V CDR1 and CDR2: KGHDR, SFDVKD. The junction had 2 bases not matched to a gene; V was cut back by 5 bases and J by 7 bases.

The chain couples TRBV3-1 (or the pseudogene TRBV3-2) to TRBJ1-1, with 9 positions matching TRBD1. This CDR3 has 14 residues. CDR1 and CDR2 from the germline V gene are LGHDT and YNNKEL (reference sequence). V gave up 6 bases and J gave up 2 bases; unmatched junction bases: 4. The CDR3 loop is CASSSGQGNTEAFF. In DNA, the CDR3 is TGTGCCAGCAGTTCGGGACAGGGAAACACTGAAGCTTTCTTT.

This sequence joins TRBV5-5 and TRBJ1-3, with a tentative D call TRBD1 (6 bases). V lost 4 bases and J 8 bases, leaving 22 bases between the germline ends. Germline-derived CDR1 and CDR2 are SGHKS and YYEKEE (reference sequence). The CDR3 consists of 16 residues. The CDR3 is CASSAVGGALGDTIYF. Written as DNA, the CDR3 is TGTGCCAGCAGCGCCGTTGGGGGGGCCCTCGGGGACACCATATATTTT.

The CDR3 here is CASSVLQGVGGQPQHF. The CDR3 nucleotides are TGTGCCAGCAGTGTGCTACAGGGGGTGGGTGGTCAGCCCCAGCATTTT. This sequence joins TRBV6-2 or TRBV6-3 and TRBJ1-5, with 8 bases aligning to TRBD1. CDR1 is MNHEY, CDR2 SVGEGT, per germline. The V gene end was trimmed by 5 bases and the J gene end by 6 bases; junction bases not matched to a gene: 12. The CDR3 is 16 residues long.

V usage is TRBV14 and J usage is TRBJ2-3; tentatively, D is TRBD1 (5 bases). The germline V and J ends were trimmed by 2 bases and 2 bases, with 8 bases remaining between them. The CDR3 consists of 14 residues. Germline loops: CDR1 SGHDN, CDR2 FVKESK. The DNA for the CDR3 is TGTGCCAGCAGCCAATGGACACACACAGATACGCAGTATTTT. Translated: CASSQWTHTDTQYF.

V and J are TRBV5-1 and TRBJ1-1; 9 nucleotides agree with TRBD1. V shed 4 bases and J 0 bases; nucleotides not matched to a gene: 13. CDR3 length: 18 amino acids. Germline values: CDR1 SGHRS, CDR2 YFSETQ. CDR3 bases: TGCGCCAGCAGCGACGGGACAGGGAGGGAGTGGGTGAACACTGAAGCTTTCTTT. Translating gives CASSDGTGREWVNTEAFF. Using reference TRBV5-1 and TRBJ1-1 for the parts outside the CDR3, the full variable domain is KAGVTQTPRYLIKTRGQQVTLSCSPISGHRSVSWYQQTPGQGLQFLFEYFSETQRNKGNFPGRFSGRQFSNSRSEMNVSTLELGDSALYLCASSDGTGREWVNTEAFFGQGTRLTVV.

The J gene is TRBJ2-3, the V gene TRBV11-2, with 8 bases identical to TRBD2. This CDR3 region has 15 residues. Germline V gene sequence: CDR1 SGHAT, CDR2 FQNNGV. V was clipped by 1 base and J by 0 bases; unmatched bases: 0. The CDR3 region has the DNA TGTGCCAGCAGCTTAGGCGGGGGGAGCACAGATACGCAGTATTTT. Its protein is CASSLGGGSTDTQYF.

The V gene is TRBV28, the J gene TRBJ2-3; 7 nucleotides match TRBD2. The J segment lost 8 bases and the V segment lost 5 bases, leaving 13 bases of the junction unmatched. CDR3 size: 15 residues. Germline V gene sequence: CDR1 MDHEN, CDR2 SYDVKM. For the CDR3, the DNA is TGTGCCAGCAGTCCGCCGCGGGGGTCGGGTGGTACGCAGTATTTT. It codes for CASSPPRGSGGTQYF.

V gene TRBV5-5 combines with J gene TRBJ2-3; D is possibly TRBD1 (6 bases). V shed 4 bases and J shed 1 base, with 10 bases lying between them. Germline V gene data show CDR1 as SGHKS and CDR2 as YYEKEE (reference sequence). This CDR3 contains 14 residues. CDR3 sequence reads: CASSPTGRTDTQYF. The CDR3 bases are TGTGCCAGCAGCCCCACAGGGCGCACAGATACGCAGTATTTT.

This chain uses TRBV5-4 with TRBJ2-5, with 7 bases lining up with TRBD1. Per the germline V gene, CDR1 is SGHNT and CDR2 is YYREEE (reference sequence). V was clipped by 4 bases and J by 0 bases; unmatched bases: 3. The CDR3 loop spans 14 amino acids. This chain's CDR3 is CASSHDRDQETQYF. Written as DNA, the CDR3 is TGTGCCAGCAGCCATGACAGGGACCAAGAGACCCAGTACTTC.

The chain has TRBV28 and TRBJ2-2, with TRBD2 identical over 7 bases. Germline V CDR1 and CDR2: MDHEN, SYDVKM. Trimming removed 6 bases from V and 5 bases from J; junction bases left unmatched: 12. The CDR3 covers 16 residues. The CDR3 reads CASSPEGGGPTGELFF. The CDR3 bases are TGTGCCAGCAGCCCTGAGGGCGGGGGTCCTACCGGGGAGCTGTTTTTT.

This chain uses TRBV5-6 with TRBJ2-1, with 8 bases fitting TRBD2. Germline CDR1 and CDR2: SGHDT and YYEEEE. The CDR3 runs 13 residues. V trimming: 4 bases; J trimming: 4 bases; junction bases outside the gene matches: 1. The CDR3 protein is CASSGGGYNEQFF. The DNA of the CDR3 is TGTGCCAGCAGCGGCGGGGGGTACAATGAGCAGTTCTTC.

The CDR3 sequence is CASSPLLAGEADTQYF. The CDR3 DNA reads as TGTGCCAGCAGCCCCCTTCTAGCGGGGGAGGCTGATACGCAGTATTTT. The chain employs TRBV5-8 and TRBJ2-3; TRBD2 agrees at 10 bases. Germline V lookup: CDR1 SGHTS, CDR2 YDEGEE. The trim removed 4 bases at V and 6 bases at J, leaving 11 bases unmatched. CDR3 length: 16 amino acids.

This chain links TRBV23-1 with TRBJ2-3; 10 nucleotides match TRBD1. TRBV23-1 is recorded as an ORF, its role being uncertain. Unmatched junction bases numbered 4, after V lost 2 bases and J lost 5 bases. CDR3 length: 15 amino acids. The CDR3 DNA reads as TGCGCCAGCAGTCAAAAGACAGGGGGCAGAGATACGCAGTATTTT. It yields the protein CASSQKTGGRDTQYF.

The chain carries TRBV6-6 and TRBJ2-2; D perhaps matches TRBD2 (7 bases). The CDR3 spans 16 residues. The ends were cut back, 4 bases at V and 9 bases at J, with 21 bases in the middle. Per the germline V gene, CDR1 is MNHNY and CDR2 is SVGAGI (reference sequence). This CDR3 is CASSWGGLAESRELFF. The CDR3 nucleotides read TGTGCCAGCAGTTGGGGGGGGCTAGCGGAAAGCAGGGAGCTGTTTTTT.